The 7 T cell receptor beta chains reported below all come from one sample, sequenced in a study of cytomegalovirus exposure and HLA in healthy donors (dated by TCRdb to about 2017). The method behind the library was the immunoSEQ multiplex PCR assay. For the multiplex PCR, a mixture combining 60 forward primers for TCR Vbeta segments and 13 reverse primers for TCR Jbeta segments was used. TCRdb holds this immuneACCESS table with in-frame rearrangements only. Some clones are missing; in checked studies, unresolved V genes explain under half, and the rest has no known cause. This sample holds about 190,000 clones; about 69% were observed only once. The ten largest clones take up approximately 4.8% of the sample. Sample: PBMCs. These receptors were taken from a man aged 25 to 40 in good health and CMV-seropositive.

The genes are TRBV5-1 and TRBJ2-5; 8 positions agree with TRBD2. Germline values: CDR1 SGHRS, CDR2 YFSETQ. The CDR3 consists of 16 residues. Trimming removed 0 bases from V and 3 bases from J; junction bases left unmatched: 7. CDR3 in DNA: TGCGCCAGCAGCTTGGAGGGTAGCGGGAAGGAAGAGACCCAGTACTTC. This translates into CASSLEGSGKEETQYF.

The gene calls are TRBV30 and TRBJ1-1; 7 bases agree with TRBD1. Germline V gene data show CDR1 as GTSNPN and CDR2 as SVGIG (reference sequence). This CDR3 comprises 16 residues. Germline trimming cut 1 base from V and 1 base from J; bases unmatched to any gene: 9. The CDR3 nucleotides are TGTGCCTGGAGTGAGAGGGGGCGTAGCAGGAACACTGAAGCTTTCTTT. Protein product: CAWSERGRSRNTEAFF.

The J gene is TRBJ2-3, the V gene TRBV2; 8 bases align to TRBD1. Germline V gene sequence: CDR1 SNHLY, CDR2 FYNNEI. The V gene end was trimmed by 4 bases and the J gene end by 1 base; junction bases not matched to a gene: 7. There are 16 residues in the CDR3. CDR3 bases: TGTGCCAGCAGTGTGGACAGGGTAGGAGGCACAGATACGCAGTATTTT. As protein: CASSVDRVGGTDTQYF.

This chain joins TRBV5-1 and TRBJ1-1; tentative D call: TRBD1 (6 bases). The CDR3 sequence is 14 residues long. The germline CDR1 and CDR2 sequences are SGHRS and YFSETQ. The V end lost 4 bases, the J end lost 1 base, and 11 bases lay between the germline ends. CDR3 loop: CASSPGQPNTEAFF. The DNA of the CDR3 is TGCGCCAGCAGCCCAGGACAGCCGAACACTGAAGCTTTCTTT.

The genes are TRBV27 and TRBJ2-7, with 7 positions matching TRBD1. The trim removed 2 bases at V and 5 bases at J, leaving 9 bases unmatched. The CDR3 spans 15 residues. Germline values: CDR1 MNHEY, CDR2 SMNVEV (reference sequence). This CDR3 reads CASSLVKGAFDEQYF. The CDR3, as DNA: TGTGCCAGCAGTTTAGTGAAGGGGGCGTTTGACGAGCAGTACTTC.

This clone was recorded once. The CDR3 DNA is TGTGCCAGCTCACCGACAGGGGCTGGGTACGAGCAGTACTTC. It is translated as CASSPTGAGYEQYF. The chain couples TRBV18 to TRBJ2-7, with TRBD1 matching 8 bases. Germline V gene lookup returns CDR1 KGHSH and CDR2 LQKENI. This CDR3 has 14 amino acids. The junction had 5 bases not matched to a gene; V was cut back by 3 bases and J by 4 bases.

The V gene is TRBV2, the J gene TRBJ2-7, with D possibly being TRBD1 (5 bases). The CDR3 consists of 12 residues. CDR1 and CDR2 (germline): SNHLY, FYNNEI. Trimming pared 7 bases from V and 3 bases from J, leaving 10 bases between. The CDR3 DNA is TGTGCCAGCACAGGGCCGGGCTACGAGCAGTACTTC. This encodes CASTGPGYEQYF. The variable domain in full, completed from reference TRBV2 and TRBJ2-7, reads EPEVTQTPSHQVTQMGQEVILRCVPISNHLYFYWYRQILGQKVEFLVSFYNNEISEKSEIFDDQFSVERPDGSNFTLKIRSTKLEDSAMYFCASTGPGYEQYFGPGTRLTVT.